These 19 T cell receptor beta chains originate from one sample sequenced in a study of blood T cells in healthy people across ages. Primers used in a second PCR of roughly 7 to 11 cycles were a sample-barcoded 5' primer and a J-beta primer mix. Each CDR3 protein gets one entry after TCRdb re-called the 5' RACE reads with MiXCR. The data contain around 1,000,000 distinct CDR3 sequences, roughly a quarter of them singletons. These data were also filed under a second study, of T cells of mothers and their children.

Sequenced: blood. The receptors come from a girl aged 2 to 10 in good health.

This clonotype was counted a few times. V and J are TRBV29-1 and TRBJ2-5, with no clear D. The J call is doubtful: the DNA matches TRBJ2-1 better. This CDR3 comprises 12 residues. Germline V CDR1 and CDR2: SQVTM, ANQGSEA. CDR3 loop: CSVEGSSPEQFF. CDR3 DNA sequence: TGCAGCGTTGAGGGGTCCAGTCCGGAGCAGTTCTTC.

This clonotype was seen only a few times. The chain is built from TRBV4-1 and TRBJ2-2; TRBD1 agrees at 7 bases. CDR1 MGHRA and CDR2 YSYEKL come from the germline V gene. Losses at the gene ends were 5 bases for V and 0 bases for J; bases not matched to a gene: 6. CDR3 length equals 16 residues. The CDR3: CASSGTGQSNTGELFF. CDR3 DNA sequence: TGCGCCAGCAGCGGAACGGGACAGTCGAACACCGGGGAGCTGTTTTTT.

Remarks on this clonotype: The junction departs from the called germline gene at one end, perhaps through a read error. The rearrangement links TRBV20-1 to TRBJ2-7; 10 bases line up with TRBD2. The CDR3 has 15 residues. In germline, CDR1 is DFQATT, CDR2 SNEGSKA (reference sequence). As DNA, the CDR3 is TGCAGTGCTGGAGATACTAGCGGGGCTTTCTACGAGCAGTACTTC. As protein: CSAGDTSGAFYEQYF.

There are many counts of this clonotype. This chain uses TRBV20-1 with TRBJ2-7; 9 bases line up with TRBD2. J lost 2 bases, V lost 0 bases, and 14 bases had no gene match. Germline V gene sequence: CDR1 DFQATT, CDR2 SNEGSKA (reference sequence). CDR3 length: 18 amino acids. CDR3 protein: CSARDWAKRGAPTYEQYF. In DNA, the CDR3 is TGCAGTGCTAGAGATTGGGCTAAGCGGGGGGCACCTACCTACGAGCAGTACTTC.

To note about this clonotype: One end of the junction varies from germline; a read error may be responsible. The J gene is TRBJ2-6, the V gene TRBV10-3, with D perhaps being TRBD1 or TRBD2 (5 bases each). In germline, CDR1 is ENHRY, CDR2 SYGVKD. This CDR3 is built from 13 residues. In DNA form, the CDR3 reads TGTGCCATCAGGGAGGCTGGGGCCAACGTCCTAACTTTC. Translation gives CAIREAGANVLTF.

The chain couples TRBV6-6 to TRBJ1-2, with 10 bases matching TRBD1. The germline gives CDR1 MNHNY, CDR2 SVGAGI (reference sequence). The junction had 9 bases not matched to a gene; V was cut back by 6 bases and J by 8 bases. This CDR3 comprises 14 residues. In DNA, the CDR3 is TGTGCCAGCAGCCTCGGGACAGGGGACATAGGCTACACCTTC. Protein: CASSLGTGDIGYTF.

This clonotype was seen a few times. The chain joins TRBV24-1 to TRBJ1-5, with 9 nucleotides matching TRBD1. The CDR3 is 14 amino acids. Germline-derived CDR1 and CDR2 are KGHDR and SFDVKD. The V and J ends lost 9 bases and 4 bases, in that order; junction bases with no gene match: 6. The CDR3 loop is CATGQGPNNQPQHF. CDR3 nucleotides: TGTGCCACCGGACAGGGGCCTAATAATCAGCCCCAGCATTTT.

This clonotype showed up just a few times. J is TRBJ2-4 and V is TRBV19; D unresolved. The CDR3 totals 15 residues. The V end was cut by 2 bases, the J end by 0 bases, with 8 bases between. Germline-derived CDR1 and CDR2 are LNHDA and SQIVND (reference sequence). The CDR3, as DNA: TGTGCCAGTAGTATACCTTTCCTAGCCAAAAACATTCAGTACTTC. Its protein is CASSIPFLAKNIQYF.

This sequence joins TRBV12-3 or TRBV12-4 and TRBJ2-5, with 8 bases lining up with TRBD2. V lost 7 bases to trimming and J lost 3 bases; unmatched junction nucleotides: 7. This CDR3 has 14 residues. In nucleotides, the CDR3 is TGTGCCAGCACCGATTTCGGGAGGGAAGAGACCCAGTACTTC. It specifies CASTDFGREETQYF.

This chain joins TRBV5-1 and TRBJ2-3, with D possibly being TRBD1 (6 bases). The CDR3 sequence is 15 residues long. Looked up from germline, CDR1 is SGHRS and CDR2 is YFSETQ. The V end was cut by 0 bases, the J end by 7 bases, with 15 bases between. CDR3 sequence (DNA): TGCGCCAGCAGCTTGGAATCAGGGGACCCAAATACGCAGTATTTT. This sequence encodes CASSLESGDPNTQYF.

The J gene is TRBJ2-3, the V gene TRBV29-1; 9 nucleotides line up with TRBD2. From germline, CDR1 is SQVTM and CDR2 ANQGSEA. Unmatched junction bases numbered 16, after V lost 6 bases and J lost 6 bases. CDR3 length equals 16 residues. CDR3 residues: CSVFSIAGALMDTQYF. The CDR3 DNA follows: TGCAGCGTCTTCTCGATAGCGGGGGCCCTTATGGATACGCAGTATTTT.

The J gene is TRBJ1-2, the V gene TRBV7-2, with TRBD1 matching 7 bases. The CDR3 contains 15 residues. Per germline, CDR1 SGHTA and CDR2 FQGNSA. The junction had 8 bases not matched to a gene; V was cut back by 5 bases and J by 2 bases. The CDR3 DNA reads as TGTGCCAGCAGCCCAGTAGAACAGGGGAACTATGGCTACACCTTC. This translates into CASSPVEQGNYGYTF.

The rearrangement links TRBV20-1 to TRBJ1-1; D remains ambiguous. This CDR3 is 13 amino acids long. Trimming took 6 bases from V and 1 from J, leaving 12 bases between them. CDR1 and CDR2 (germline): DFQATT, SNEGSKA (reference sequence). The chain's CDR3 is CSASFRRNTEAFF. The CDR3 nucleotides read TGCAGTGCCTCCTTTCGGAGGAACACTGAAGCTTTCTTT.

The table lists this clonotype with a few counts. The V call is TRBV7-9, the J call TRBJ1-2; TRBD1 agrees at 7 bases. Losses at the gene ends were 6 bases for V and 5 bases for J; bases not matched to a gene: 12. CDR1 is SEHNR, CDR2 FQNEAQ, per germline (reference sequence). CDR3 length: 15 residues. Written as DNA, the CDR3 is TGTGCCAGCAGGTTACAGGGGAGGGCAGGATATGGCTACACCTTC. Translation: CASRLQGRAGYGYTF.

CDR3 nucleotides: TGTGCCACCAGTGATGGGCGGAGGGCCGGCTCTCGCTCCTACAATGAGCAGTTCTTC. Translating it yields CATSDGRRAGSRSYNEQFF. The chain recombines TRBV24-1 with TRBJ2-5; weak D call: TRBD2 (6 bases). The J call is doubtful: the DNA matches TRBJ2-1 better. The CDR3 is 19 residues long. The germline V gene has CDR1 KGHDR and CDR2 SFDVKD.

This clonotype was seen a handful of times. V usage is TRBV5-1 and J usage is TRBJ1-1; D not resolved. Trimming stripped 7 bases from V and 0 bases from J, with 16 bases between. Germline CDR1 reads SGHRS; CDR2 reads YFSETQ. The CDR3 is 15 amino acids. The CDR3 DNA reads TGCGCCAGCCAGCTATATCGAGGATTGAACACTGAAGCTTTCTTT. Amino acids: CASQLYRGLNTEAFF.

V is TRBV6-5 and J is TRBJ2-5; 8 positions agree with TRBD1. In germline, CDR1 is MNHEY, CDR2 SVGAGI. The CDR3 totals 15 residues. V dropped 3 bases and J dropped 4; count of bases not matched to a gene: 7. DNA for the CDR3: TGTGCCAGCAGTTATTACAGGACAGGGTCAGAGACCCAGTACTTC. Protein product: CASSYYRTGSETQYF.

Remarks on this clonotype: A read error may account for a junction end that differs from germline. The chain carries TRBV7-8 and TRBJ2-3; possible D gene TRBD1, 5 bases. CDR3 length equals 14 residues. Germline values: CDR1 SGHVS, CDR2 FQNEAQ. For the CDR3, the DNA is TGTGCCGGCAGTATGTGGGGCGATACAGATACGCAGTATTTT. Translated, it gives CAGSMWGDTDTQYF.

The table lists this clonotype with a few counts. The V and J genes are TRBV6-5 and TRBJ2-5, with TRBD1 matching 9 bases. V was clipped by 2 bases and J by 4 bases; unmatched bases: 5. The CDR3 covers 15 residues. Germline CDR1 is MNHEY and CDR2 is SVGAGI. The CDR3, as DNA: TGTGCCAGCAGTTACGGGACAGGGTTAGGAGAGACCCAGTACTTC. It encodes CASSYGTGLGETQYF.